This TCR beta chain was sequenced for a study of blood T cell repertoires in COVID-19. V lost 4 bases, J lost 5 bases, and 11 bases lay in between. There are 13 residues in the CDR3. Germline V gives CDR1 LGHDT, CDR2 YNNKEL (reference sequence). Sequencing was performed with immunoSEQ multiplex PCR; in TCRdb, only in-frame clones are kept and a portion is missing. The sample comprises approximately 170,000 clones, approximately 82% of which are singletons, and under 15% rests with the top ten. The sequenced sample was peripheral blood. The chain couples TRBV3-1 (or the pseudogene TRBV3-2) to TRBJ1-1; D is possibly TRBD1 (6 bases). The TCR was taken from a man in his 70s who had recovered from COVID-19. DNA for the CDR3: TGTGCCAGCAGCCCAGGGGTAGGAACTGAAGCTTTCTTT. Translating gives CASSPGVGTEAFF.